This TCR beta chain was documented in a study of T cell changes during pregnancy in multiple sclerosis. In this sample, this clone turned up once. There are 14 residues in the CDR3. Germline-derived CDR1 and CDR2 are KGHSH and LQKENI. V was shortened by 2 bases and J by 4 bases, with 11 bases between the two germline ends. The table came from immunoSEQ multiplex PCR; TCRdb's copy has only in-frame clones and leaves some out. The profile shows about 73,000 clones, almost 95% of them singletons. The V gene is TRBV18, the J gene TRBJ2-5, with D unclear. The sequence derives from a female donor in good health, enrolled as a control in a pregnancy study. The sample consisted of peripheral blood, taken in the third trimester of pregnancy. The CDR3 region has the DNA TGTGCCAGCTCACCATTCGACGGCGGAGAGACCCAGTACTTC. Protein sequence: CASSPFDGGETQYF.